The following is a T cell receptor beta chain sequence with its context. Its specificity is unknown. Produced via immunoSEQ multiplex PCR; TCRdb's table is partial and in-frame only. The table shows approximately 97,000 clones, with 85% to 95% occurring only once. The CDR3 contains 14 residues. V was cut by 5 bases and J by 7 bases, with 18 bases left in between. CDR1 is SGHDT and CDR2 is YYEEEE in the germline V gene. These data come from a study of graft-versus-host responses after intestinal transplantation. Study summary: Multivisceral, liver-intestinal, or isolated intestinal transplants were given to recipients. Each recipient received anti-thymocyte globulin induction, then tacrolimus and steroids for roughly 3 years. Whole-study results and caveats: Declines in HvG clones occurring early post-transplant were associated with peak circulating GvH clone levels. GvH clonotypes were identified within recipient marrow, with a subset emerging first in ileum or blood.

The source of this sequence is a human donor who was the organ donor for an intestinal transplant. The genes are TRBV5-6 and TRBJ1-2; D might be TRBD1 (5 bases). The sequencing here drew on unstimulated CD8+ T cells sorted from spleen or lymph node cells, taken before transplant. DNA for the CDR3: TGTGCCAGCAGTGAGAAAGGGGTCCTTGGTGGCTACACCTTC. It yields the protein CASSEKGVLGGYTF.